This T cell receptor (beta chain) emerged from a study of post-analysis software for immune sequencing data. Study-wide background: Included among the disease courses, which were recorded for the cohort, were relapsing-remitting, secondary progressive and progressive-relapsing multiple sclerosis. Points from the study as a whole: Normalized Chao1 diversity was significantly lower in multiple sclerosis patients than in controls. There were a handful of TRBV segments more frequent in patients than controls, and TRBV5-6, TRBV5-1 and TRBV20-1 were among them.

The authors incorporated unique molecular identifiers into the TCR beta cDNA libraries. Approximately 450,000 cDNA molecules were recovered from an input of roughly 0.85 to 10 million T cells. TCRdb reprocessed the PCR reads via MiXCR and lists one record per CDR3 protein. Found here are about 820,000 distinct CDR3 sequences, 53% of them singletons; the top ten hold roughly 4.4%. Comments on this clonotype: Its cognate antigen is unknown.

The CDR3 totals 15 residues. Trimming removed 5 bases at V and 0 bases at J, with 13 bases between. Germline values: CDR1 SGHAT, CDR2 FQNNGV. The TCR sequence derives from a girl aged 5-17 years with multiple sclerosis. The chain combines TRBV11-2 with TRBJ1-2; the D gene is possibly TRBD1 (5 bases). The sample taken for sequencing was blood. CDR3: CASSPGTETNYGYTF. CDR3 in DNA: TGTGCCAGCAGCCCCGGGACGGAAACTAACTATGGCTACACCTTC.